This is a list of T cell receptor beta chains from one sample in a study of cytotoxic CD8 clonotypes in ibrutinib-treated CLL. The method was immunoSEQ multiplex PCR; TCRdb's version includes in-frame clones alone and lacks a portion of them. The repertoire holds roughly 220,000 clones, just under 80% seen once, with about 10% in the top ten. The sample in question was PBMCs, obtained after 12 months of ibrutinib treatment. The source of these receptors is a human donor with chronic lymphocytic leukemia. Both conserved end residues are part of each CDR3. The D gene is left open where the match is weak. Clone size is shown for a subset of rows, as once, few, many or a class of expanded clone.

D gene	clone size	V gene	J gene	CDR3 DNA	CDR3 protein
.	.	TRBV7-9	TRBJ2-5	TGTGCCAGCAGCTCGGGACTCTCCGGAGAGACCCAGTACTTC	CASSSGLSGETQYF
.	once	TRBV6-6	TRBJ1-1	TGTGCCAGCAGTTACATTAGAGGTACTGAAGCTTTCTTT	CASSYIRGTEAFF
.	.	TRBV30	TRBJ1-1	TGTGCCTGGAAGAGGGGCGCTGAAGCTTTCTTT	CAWKRGAEAFF
.	.	TRBV7-2	TRBJ2-2	TGTGCCAGCAGCTGGGGAGGTCCGGGTTTGTGGACCGGGGAGCTGTTTTTT	CASSWGGPGLWTGELFF
.	once	TRBV27	TRBJ2-1	TGTGCCAGCAGTTCCGACCCACCCAATGAGCAGTTCTTC	CASSSDPPNEQFF
.	few	TRBV18	TRBJ1-2	TGTGCCAGCTCACTCGCAGCTAACTATGGCTACACCTTC	CASSLAANYGYTF
.	few	TRBV9	TRBJ2-1	TGTGCCAGCGCCCCCCTTGAGGGGCCGACCTACAATGAGCAGTTCTTC	CASAPLEGPTYNEQFF
.	.	TRBV19	TRBJ2-1	TGTGCCAGTAGTCGGCAGACCTCCTACAATGAGCAGTTCTTC	CASSRQTSYNEQFF
TRBD1	.	TRBV19	TRBJ1-5	TGTGCCAGTAGTATCACGTCCCTGTCGACAGGGTCCAATCAGCCCCAGCATTTT	CASSITSLSTGSNQPQHF
.	.	TRBV5-1	TRBJ2-7	TGCGCCAGCAGCCTTAACTTCGGGGGCGAGCAGTACTTC	CASSLNFGGEQYF
.	.	TRBV4-1	TRBJ1-3	TGCGCCAGCAGGCAAGTTGCGGTCTCTGGAAACACCATATATTTT	CASRQVAVSGNTIYF
.	.	TRBV27	TRBJ1-1	TGTGCCAGCAGTTCAGGCGGGACTGGGAACACTGAAGCTTTCTTT	CASSSGGTGNTEAFF
TRBD1	.	TRBV2	TRBJ1-2	TGTGCCAGCAGTGAAGCGGACAGGGGGGACTATGGCTACACCTTC	CASSEADRGDYGYTF
.	.	TRBV18	TRBJ2-2	TGTGCCAGCTCACCAACACCACTCCCCGGCACCGGGGAGCTGTTTTTT	CASSPTPLPGTGELFF
.	.	TRBV11-2	TRBJ1-3	TGTGCCAGCAGCTCCTCTGTTGGAGGAAACACCATATATTTT	CASSSSVGGNTIYF
.	.	TRBV5-1	TRBJ2-5	TGCGCCAGCAGCTTGGGGCCGGTGGACGAGACCCAGTACTTC	CASSLGPVDETQYF
.	.	TRBV7-9	TRBJ1-4	TGTGCCAGCAGCCGACGTGCGGGTGCACCTAATGAAAAACTGTTTTTT	CASSRRAGAPNEKLFF
.	.	TRBV2	TRBJ2-7	TGTGCCAGCGCAGCGCGGCCAAGTAATTGGGGGTACTTC	CASAARPSNWGYF
TRBD1	once	TRBV7-9	TRBJ2-5	TGTGCCAGCAGCTTAACTCCGAGGGGGCGGGAGACCCAGTACTTC	CASSLTPRGRETQYF
.	.	TRBV6-1	TRBJ2-7	TGTGCCAGCAGTAGTACAGGGACCTACGAGCAGTACTTC	CASSSTGTYEQYF
TRBD1	many	TRBV7-9	TRBJ1-2	TGTGCCAGCAGCACGACCGGGACAGGGGATCCCTATGGCTACACCTTC	CASSTTGTGDPYGYTF
TRBD1	.	TRBV5-4	TRBJ1-4	TGTGCCAGCAGCTTGGTCCGGGGACAGGGGCGCGGTGAAAAACTGTTTTTT	CASSLVRGQGRGEKLFF
.	.	TRBV2	TRBJ1-2	TGTGCCAGCTGGGCAGGGATTGACTATGGCTACACCTTC	CASWAGIDYGYTF
.	.	TRBV29-1	TRBJ2-7	TGCAGCGCACAAATCCCCTACGAGCAGTACTTC	CSAQIPYEQYF
.	once	TRBV6-1	TRBJ2-5	TGTGCCAGCAGTGAGGGGGAGACCCAGTACTTC	CASSEGETQYF
.	.	TRBV5-1	TRBJ1-1	TGCGCCAGCAGCCAGCAACAGGCGAACACTGAAGCTTTCTTT	CASSQQQANTEAFF
TRBD1	.	TRBV4-1	TRBJ1-1	TGCGCCAGCAGCCGAGGACAGGGGCCCCTTACCATGAACACTGAAGCTTTCTTT	CASSRGQGPLTMNTEAFF
.	few	TRBV5-1	TRBJ2-5	TGCGCCAGCAGCTTGGCGGCAGGGAGGCGTTTGGCCCAGTACTTC	CASSLAAGRRLAQYF
.	.	TRBV11-2	TRBJ2-7	TGTGCCAGCAGCTTAGGATCACAGGTTCGGTCCTACGAGCAGTACTTC	CASSLGSQVRSYEQYF
.	.	TRBV6-6	TRBJ1-3	TGTGCCAGCAGCGCCTCTGGAAACACCATATATTTT	CASSASGNTIYF
TRBD1	.	TRBV19	TRBJ2-2	TGTGCCAGTAGTTTCCTGACAGGGGCGAGAACCGGGGAGCTGTTTTTT	CASSFLTGARTGELFF
TRBD1	.	TRBV6-5	TRBJ1-4	TGTGCCAGCAGTTACCACAGGGGAACTAATGAAAAACTGTTTTTT	CASSYHRGTNEKLFF
TRBD2	.	TRBV7-9	TRBJ2-1	TGTGCCAGCAGCGTAAGACTAGCGGGAGACTACAATGAGCAGTTCTTC	CASSVRLAGDYNEQFF
.	.	TRBV13	TRBJ1-1	TGTGCCAGCAGCCTAATACCGGGGATCATGAACACTGAAGCTTTCTTT	CASSLIPGIMNTEAFF
TRBD1	.	TRBV27	TRBJ2-7	TGTGCCAGCAGTTTTCAGGGGGCTTCCTACGAGCAGTACTTC	CASSFQGASYEQYF
TRBD1	.	TRBV7-9	TRBJ2-3	TGTGCCAGCAGCTTGACAGGGGCGCAAGATACGCAGTATTTT	CASSLTGAQDTQYF
.	.	TRBV28	TRBJ1-2	TGTGCCACCACGGGACATTCTAACTATGGCTACACCTTC	CATTGHSNYGYTF
.	.	TRBV27	TRBJ2-1	TGTGCCAGCAGTTTAAAAGTAGAACGGGTACAGTTCTTC	CASSLKVERVQFF
TRBD2	.	TRBV19	TRBJ2-5	TGTGCCAGTAGTTCGCTAGCGGGGGCCGAGACCCAGTACTTC	CASSSLAGAETQYF
.	.	TRBV15	TRBJ2-5	TGTGCCACCAGCAGGGAAACGGGGCGGGAGACCCAGTACTTC	CATSRETGRETQYF
.	.	TRBV6-6	TRBJ1-2	TGTGCCAGCACTTTACAGGACTTTAACTATGGCTACACCTTC	CASTLQDFNYGYTF
TRBD1	.	TRBV6-5	TRBJ1-4	TGTGCCAGCAGTTACGGTACAGGGGGGGAAAAACTGTTTTTT	CASSYGTGGEKLFF
.	.	TRBV6-5	TRBJ1-1	TGTGCCAGCAGAACACAGGGAGGGCTGGTGGCTTTCTTT	CASRTQGGLVAFF
.	.	TRBV27	TRBJ1-2	TGTGCCAGCAGTTTATCCAAAGCTAACTATGGCTACACCTTC	CASSLSKANYGYTF
.	.	TRBV7-5	TRBJ1-2	TGTGTCAGAAGCCAGCTGGATGGCTACACCTTC	CVRSQLDGYTF
.	.	TRBV18	TRBJ1-2	TGTGCCAGCTCACCATTTGAGCCGGACAGACGCTCAGCTAACTATGGCTACACCTTC	CASSPFEPDRRSANYGYTF